This T cell receptor (beta chain) was sequenced during a study of T cells in tuberculosis. Overall study results and limits: The stringent gate may have excluded weak CD1B-GMM tetramer binders.

Sorting used thawed, overnight-rested PBMC stained with anti-CD3, a viability dye and GMM-loaded CD1B tetramer. The CD1B tetramers carried C32 glucose monomycolate purified from Rhodococcus equi. Roughly 92,000 tetramer-negative cells were sorted from each donor. The method was immunoSEQ multiplex PCR; TCRdb's version includes in-frame clones alone and lacks a portion of them. The sample holds about 88,000 clones, approximately 91% seen once. Trimming took 4 bases from V and 5 from J; bases not matched to a gene: 6. This CDR3 contains 16 residues. Germline CDR1 MDHEN, CDR2 SYDVKM. The rearrangement joins TRBV28 to TRBJ2-1; TRBD2 agrees at 12 bases. The receptor's source is an adult woman with latent tuberculosis. Sequenced sample: CD1b-GMM tetramer-negative cells sorted from PBMCs. As DNA, the CDR3 is TGTGCCAGCAGTTATCGGACTAGCGGGGTGAACAATGAGCAGTTCTTC. Translation: CASSYRTSGVNNEQFF.